This TCR beta chain emerged from a study of beta chain features in type 1 diabetes. V was trimmed by 2 bases and J by 5 bases, leaving 15 bases between them. The CDR3 covers 15 residues. Germline loops: CDR1 MNHEY, CDR2 SVGAGI. Every participating donor gave one draw, a heparinised blood sample averaging about 116 mL. CD45RO/CCR7/CD25/CD127/CD95/CD27 sorting isolated CD4+ naive, central memory, regulatory and stem cell-like memory cells. Expressed TCRB transcripts got sequenced, as all isolated RNA was reverse transcribed. The method was immunoSEQ multiplex PCR; TCRdb's version includes in-frame clones alone and lacks a portion of them. The profile shows 200,000 to 300,000 clones, 55% to 70% of them singletons. Points from the study as a whole: The VDJ junctions of type 1 diabetes patients carried fewer insertions and more deletions. Healthy donors had naive, central memory and Treg TCRB repertoires that appeared less similar than those seen among patients.

This clone occurred a few times. Its antigen is undetermined. This receptor was obtained from a man aged 25 to 40 in good health. The sample was naive CD4+ T cells from blood. This sequence joins TRBV6-5 and TRBJ2-5; D perhaps matches TRBD2 (5 bases). CDR3 bases: TGTGCCAGCAGTTACGGAGGAGAGGGTCGCGAGACCCAGTACTTC. Translation: CASSYGGEGRETQYF.